Listed here are 14 T cell receptor beta chains from one sample, sequenced in a study of Tregs in tolerant kidney transplant recipients. Mixed chimerism was transient after nonmyeloablative marrow transplants from related graft donors. Produced via immunoSEQ multiplex PCR; TCRdb's table is partial and in-frame only. Its clone listing holds some 14,000 clones. Specimen: CD8+ T cells from blood (PBMCs), collected 6 months after the transplant. These receptors all stem from a human patient who received a combined kidney and bone marrow transplant. Some T cells may be graft donor cells.

A word on this clone: From the germline J gene comes the end of the CDR3, since the read stops 3 residues before it. The rearrangement links TRBV7-8 to TRBJ1-1; D not resolved. The V end lost 1 base, the J end lost 5 bases, and 11 bases lay between the germline ends. This CDR3 is 14 amino acids long. Germline CDR1 SGHVS, CDR2 FQNEAQ. CDR3 region: CASSLVRALTEAFF. The CDR3 bases that were read are TGTGCCAGCAGCTTAGTTAGGGCCCTGACTGAA.

On this clone: The CDR3 is cut off 3 residues early in the read; its end comes from the germline J gene. The chain combines TRBV7-9 with TRBJ2-3; a possible D gene is TRBD2 (5 bases). The CDR3 sequence is 15 residues long. The germline V gene has CDR1 SEHNR and CDR2 FQNEAQ (reference sequence). CDR3 DNA (partial): TGTGCCAGCAGCTTAGGAGCGGCCCCACAAGAGACG. This gives the protein CASSLGAAPQET. The CDR3 in full is CASSLGAAPQETQYF.

On this clone itself: The missing CDR3 end, 3 residues past where the read stops, is filled in from the germline J gene. This chain joins TRBV19 and TRBJ2-7, with a possible D match to TRBD2 (5 bases). V was shortened by 5 bases and J by 2 bases, with 10 bases between the two germline ends. CDR1 is LNHDA and CDR2 is SQIVND in the germline V gene (reference sequence). The CDR3 contains 13 residues. CDR3 DNA (partial): TGTGCCAGTAGTTTCGGGGTACCCTACGAG. It translates to CASSFGVPYE. The entire CDR3 reads CASSFGVPYEQYF.

On this clone: The read terminates 3 residues before the CDR3 end, so the remaining end is supplied by the germline J gene. The chain links TRBV29-1 to TRBJ2-2, with 7 bases that match TRBD1. After removal of 6 bases from V and 1 base from J, the junction contained 5 bases not matched to a gene. The CDR3 covers 14 residues. Germline-derived CDR1 and CDR2 are SQVTM and ANQGSEA. CDR3 region: CSVTGTENTGELFF. The sequenced part of the CDR3 DNA is TGCAGCGTAACCGGGACAGAGAACACCGGGGAG.

Comments on this clone: The read stops 3 residues short of the end of the CDR3; the missing end is completed from the germline J gene. The chain couples TRBV20-1 to TRBJ2-3; no clear D. CDR3 length: 12 amino acids. Trimming removed 3 bases from V and 2 bases from J, with 6 bases in between. Germline V CDR1 and CDR2: DFQATT, SNEGSKA (reference sequence). The sequenced part of the CDR3 DNA is TGCAGTGCTAGGTGGGCCACAGATACG. Its protein product is CSARWATDT. The CDR3, in full, reads CSARWATDTQYF.

On this clone itself: The read gets to within 3 residues of the CDR3 end, and the germline J gene fills in the rest. The V and J genes are TRBV5-6 and TRBJ2-1; possible D gene TRBD1, 6 bases. Germline values: CDR1 SGHDT, CDR2 YYEEEE. This CDR3 is 15 amino acids long. V shed 4 bases and J shed 2 bases, with 13 bases lying between them. The CDR3 is CASSQGGSAYNEQFF. The DNA read from the CDR3 is TGTGCCAGCAGCCAAGGGGGAAGCGCCTACAATGAG.

Points on this clone: The read gets to within 3 residues of the CDR3 end, and the germline J gene fills in the rest. The V call is TRBV2, the J call TRBJ2-7; 9 bases fit TRBD1. The junction had 7 bases not matched to a gene; V was cut back by 4 bases and J by 3 bases. The CDR3 is 15 residues long. The V gene's germline CDR1 is SNHLY and CDR2 FYNNEI. This chain's CDR3 is CASSARDREGYEQYF. Incomplete CDR3 DNA: TGTGCCAGCAGTGCTCGGGACAGGGAAGGCTACGAG.

About this clone itself: The read is 3 residues too short to cover the CDR3 end, so that end is filled in from the germline J gene. This chain links TRBV2 with TRBJ2-3, with 8 bases fitting TRBD1. This CDR3 is built from 16 residues. Germline V lookup: CDR1 SNHLY, CDR2 FYNNEI. The CDR3 reads CASSGGQVLLQETQYF. The part of the CDR3 DNA that was read is TGTGCCAGCAGTGGGGGACAGGTTTTACTCCAAGAGACG.

On this clone: The read terminates 3 residues ahead of where the CDR3 ends, so the germline J gene completes it. The chain couples TRBV7-6 to TRBJ2-2, with 14 bases matching TRBD2. Germline V CDR1 and CDR2: SGHVS, FNYEAQ. The CDR3 contains 18 residues. Trimming removed 4 bases from V and 7 bases from J; junction bases left unmatched: 11. CDR3 DNA (partial): TGTGCCAGCAGCTCCTGGACTAGCGGGGGGCTCGTCAGCGGGGAG. This gives the protein CASSSWTSGGLVSGE. The CDR3 in its entirety is CASSSWTSGGLVSGELFF.

Regarding this clone: The read is 3 residues too short to cover the CDR3 end, so that end is filled in from the germline J gene. V and J are TRBV7-9 and TRBJ2-4; 12 positions agree with TRBD1. The germline V gene has CDR1 SEHNR and CDR2 FQNEAQ (reference sequence). The CDR3 length is 15 residues. The CDR3 loop reads CASSWGTGGPYGQYF. CDR3 DNA (partial): TGTGCCAGCAGCTGGGGGACAGGGGGCCCCTATGGT.

Comments on this clone: The DNA ends 3 residues before the CDR3 does, and the rest of the CDR3 is filled in from the germline J gene. The J gene is TRBJ2-4, the V gene TRBV18, with D tentatively TRBD2 (6 bases). The germline V gene encodes CDR1 KGHSH and CDR2 LQKENI. CDR3 length equals 16 residues. The CDR3 DNA, read in part, is TGTGCCAGCTCACCACCTACCCGCGGGACTGAGTATGGT. It specifies CASSPPTRGTEYG. The full CDR3 protein is CASSPPTRGTEYGQYF.

The chain's CDR3 is CASSGKGSPLHF. CDR3 DNA (partial): TGTGCCAGCAGTGGGAAGGGTTCACCC. V and J are TRBV2 and TRBJ1-6; D is ambiguous. Read data end 3 residues before the CDR3 end; the end is taken from the germline J gene. Germline lookup yields CDR1 SNHLY and CDR2 FYNNEI. The V gene lost 4 bases and the J gene lost 9 bases, with 7 bases spanning the gap. The CDR3 length is 12 residues.

Concerning this clone: The CDR3 end is not reached by the read, which stops 3 residues before it; the germline J gene fills it in. The gene calls are TRBV5-1 and TRBJ2-7; 7 nucleotides agree with TRBD1. Per the germline V gene, CDR1 is SGHRS and CDR2 is YFSETQ. V was clipped by 8 bases and J by 0 bases; unmatched bases: 8. This CDR3 has 14 residues. The DNA read from the CDR3 is TGCGCCAGTTCCCCCGGGACAGACTCCTACGAG. Residues: CASSPGTDSYE. In full, the CDR3 reads CASSPGTDSYEQYF.

With regard to this clone: The read halts 3 residues ahead of the CDR3 end, with the missing end drawn from the germline J gene. V gene TRBV6-2 or TRBV6-3 combines with J gene TRBJ2-1, with 12 positions matching TRBD2. This CDR3 region has 15 residues. Germline-derived CDR1 and CDR2 are MNHEY and SVGEGT. V trimming: 7 bases; J trimming: 4 bases; junction bases outside the gene matches: 5. CDR3 loop: CASILTSGRYNEQFF. The CDR3 bases that were read are TGTGCCAGCATCCTCACTAGCGGGAGGTACAATGAG.